The rows below give T cell receptor beta chains drawn from one sample of a study of blood T cell repertoires in COVID-19. Clones were read by immunoSEQ multiplex PCR, and TCRdb kept only the in-frame ones, dropping some. The profile shows 150,000 to 200,000 clones, 75% to 90% of them singletons. The sample taken for sequencing was peripheral blood. Receptor source: a woman aged 55-75 years with acute or convalescent COVID-19. Both conserved end residues are part of each CDR3. D genes are given only for firm matches. Some rows mark clone size as missing; the rest say once, few, many or name a class of expanded clone.

>TRBV28|-|TRBJ1-6|few|13
CASSLGSGSPLHF
TGTGCCAGCAGTCTGGGCAGTGGCTCACCCCTCCACTTT
>TRBV29-1|-|TRBJ1-1|-|12
CSGSTVNTEAFF
TGCAGCGGTAGTACAGTGAACACTGAAGCTTTCTTT
>TRBV3-1/TRBV3-2|TRBD2|TRBJ2-7|-|15
CASSLQLAGVGEQYF
TGTGCCAGCAGCCTCCAACTAGCGGGAGTGGGGGAGCAGTACTTC
>TRBV21-1|-|TRBJ1-4|-|15
CASSKQGRPNEKLFF
TGTGCCAGCAGCAAACAGGGGCGCCCTAATGAAAAACTGTTTTTT
>TRBV11-3|TRBD2|TRBJ2-5|-|18
CASSLGSSGSLGGETQYF
TGTGCCAGCAGCTTAGGGTCTAGCGGGAGCTTAGGCGGAGAGACCCAGTACTTC
>TRBV10-3|-|TRBJ1-2|-|12
CAISGPGSGYTF
TGTGCCATCAGTGGACCGGGGTCGGGCTACACCTTC
>TRBV7-3|-|TRBJ2-3|-|13
CASSLGSPGAQYF
TGTGCCAGCAGCTTAGGTAGTCCGGGAGCGCAGTATTTT
>TRBV7-9|TRBD2|TRBJ2-3|-|15
CASSALAGLTDTQYF
TGTGCCAGCAGCGCATTAGCGGGTCTCACAGATACGCAGTATTTT
>TRBV28|-|TRBJ2-1|-|16
CASSVTGRYTYNEQFF
TGTGCCAGCAGTGTAACAGGCAGGTATACCTACAATGAGCAGTTCTTC
>TRBV19|TRBD2|TRBJ2-2|-|14
CASAGLTNTGELFF
TGTGCCAGTGCGGGACTAACGAACACCGGGGAGCTGTTTTTT
>TRBV15|-|TRBJ2-6|-|13
CATSTAGANVLTF
TGTGCCACCAGCACGGCTGGGGCCAACGTCCTGACTTTC
>TRBV5-1|TRBD1|TRBJ1-4|-|19
CASSSPGTGPRAVNEKLFF
TGCGCCAGCAGCTCACCCGGGACAGGGCCGCGGGCGGTTAATGAAAAACTGTTTTTT
>TRBV5-4|-|TRBJ1-4|-|13
CASSLVGDEKLFF
TGTGCCAGCAGCTTGGTCGGTGATGAAAAACTGTTTTTT
>TRBV29-1|TRBD1|TRBJ1-1|once|11
CSVTGGTEAFF
TGCAGCGTCACAGGGGGCACTGAAGCTTTCTTT
>TRBV10-3|-|TRBJ1-5|-|14
CAISAAGNNQPQHF
TGTGCCATCAGTGCGGCCGGGAACAATCAGCCCCAGCATTTT
>TRBV29-1|TRBD2|TRBJ2-3|-|19
CSVNGAPDWSGSPADTQYF
TGCAGCGTTAATGGAGCCCCCGACTGGAGCGGGAGTCCTGCAGATACGCAGTATTTT
>TRBV5-5|TRBD2|TRBJ2-2|-|17
CASSLSQSGRGTGELFF
TGTGCCAGCAGCTTAAGTCAAAGCGGGAGGGGAACCGGGGAGCTGTTTTTT
>TRBV7-9|-|TRBJ1-1|few|16
CASSLGRNFMNTEAFF
TGTGCCAGCAGCTTAGGCAGGAATTTCATGAACACTGAAGCTTTCTTT
>TRBV28|-|TRBJ2-2|-|17
CASTPSRLAANTGELFF
TGTGCCAGCACCCCCTCTCGGTTAGCGGCCAACACCGGGGAGCTGTTTTTT
>TRBV21-1|-|TRBJ2-7|-|15
CASSNGGVFTYEQYF
TGTGCCAGCAGCAATGGCGGAGTTTTTACCTACGAGCAGTACTTC
>TRBV2|TRBD1|TRBJ1-2|-|15
CASSEGQGLGYGYTF
TGTGCCAGCAGTGAAGGACAGGGATTAGGCTATGGCTACACCTTC
>TRBV9|TRBD2|TRBJ2-3|-|16
CASSVERLAGVDTQYF
TGTGCCAGCAGCGTAGAAAGGTTAGCGGGAGTAGATACGCAGTATTTT
>TRBV2|TRBD1|TRBJ1-5|-|13
CASGQGANQPQHF
TGTGCCAGTGGACAGGGGGCGAATCAGCCCCAGCATTTT
>TRBV28|-|TRBJ1-2|-|13
CASSFRDRRGYTF
TGTGCCAGCAGTTTTAGAGACAGGAGGGGCTACACCTTC
>TRBV20-1|-|TRBJ2-3|-|10
CSARRDTQYF
TGCAGTGCTAGGCGGGATACGCAGTATTTT
>TRBV19|TRBD1|TRBJ1-5|-|17
CASSIPGQLYSNQPQHF
TGTGCCAGTAGTATACCGGGACAGTTATATAGCAATCAGCCCCAGCATTTT
>TRBV19|TRBD1|TRBJ2-5|-|13
CASGFGTGWTQYF
TGTGCCAGTGGCTTCGGGACAGGGTGGACCCAGTACTTC
>TRBV11-2|-|TRBJ1-1|-|13
CASSLERDTEAFF
TGTGCCAGCAGCTTAGAACGAGACACTGAAGCTTTCTTT
>TRBV12-3/TRBV12-4|-|TRBJ1-1|-|13
CASNRDRNTEAFF
TGTGCCAGCAATCGCGACAGGAACACTGAAGCTTTCTTT